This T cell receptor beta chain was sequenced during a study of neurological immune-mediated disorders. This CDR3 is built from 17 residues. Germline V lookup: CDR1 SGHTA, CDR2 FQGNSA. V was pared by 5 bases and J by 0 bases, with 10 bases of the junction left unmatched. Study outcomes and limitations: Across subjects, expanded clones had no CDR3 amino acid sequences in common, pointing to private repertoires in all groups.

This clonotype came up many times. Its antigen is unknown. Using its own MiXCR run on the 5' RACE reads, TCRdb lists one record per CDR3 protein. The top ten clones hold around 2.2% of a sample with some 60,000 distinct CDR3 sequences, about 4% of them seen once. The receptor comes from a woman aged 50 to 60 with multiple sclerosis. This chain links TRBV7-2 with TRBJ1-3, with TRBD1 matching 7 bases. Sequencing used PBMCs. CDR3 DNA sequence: TGTGCCAGCAGCACCACGACAGGGCACTTCTCTGGAAACACCATATATTTT. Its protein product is CASSTTTGHFSGNTIYF.